This TCR beta chain stems from a study of blood T cell repertoires in COVID-19 (dated by TCRdb to 2019 to 2021). Regarding the study in general: The collaborator samples originated in the United States, Italy and Spain and spanned the acute and convalescent phases of COVID-19. The material from the prospective study consisted of cDNA or gDNA derived from T cells, B-cell-depleted T cells, or PBMCs. Deeply sampled blood TCRbeta repertoires from subjects exposed to, actively infected with, or recovered from COVID-19 were included in the dataset. The repertoires were released in a freely available public database intended as a resource for research on the immune response to SARS-CoV-2. Samples came from the ongoing ImmuneRACE study (first 160 participants) plus 1,254 subjects from 6 global collaborators. A de-identified subject ID, COVID-19 status, age in years and sex were almost always included in the sample metadata. Where HLA class I and class II types were available, the types were taken from metadata supplied by the sample provider, not from assay-based typing.

General study outcomes and caveats: The quantity of clinical and demographic metadata differed by source and by participant and was supplied without curation.

As for this clone: Its antigen is not yet known. No base qualities exist here, and no much larger clone lies one base off it.

Inclusive of the bounding cysteine and phenylalanine, the CDR3 is 15 residues long. The CDR3 DNA has 45 bases and is translated from base 1. Trimming costs V 7 bases and J 5 bases, and their ends lie 21 bases apart. The CDR1 and CDR2 encoded by the germline V gene are SGHDT and YYEEEE. Whole blood was collected in K2EDTA tubes by collaborating institutions according to the institutions' own protocols. For TCRbeta analysis, collaborator samples were shipped as frozen whole blood, as isolated PBMCs, or as DNA extracted from either sample type. TCRbeta CDR3 regions were amplified from genomic DNA by means of the immunoSEQ Assay, a bias-controlled multiplex PCR. The original pipeline was this. The number of nucleated cells in each sample was estimated from the amplification of reference gene primers within the assay. To quantify the absolute abundance of each unique TCRbeta CDR3 rearrangement, sequence reads were collapsed and filtered. Productive Simpson clonality was computed per sample as the square root of Simpson's diversity index over productive rearrangements. Held by TCRdb, this immuneACCESS table contains in-frame sequences only and omits some clones. Under half of the omission traces to an unresolved V gene where checked; the cause of the rest is unknown. Clonal size and the V and J genes are those of that table, whereas D and trimming came from the DNA. The sample includes more than 85,000 clones, with roughly 89% observed a single time. The top ten hold around 5.7% of the sample.

The chain couples TRBV5-6 to TRBJ1-2; no D gene call is confident. The sequence came from a man between 65 and 80 years old with acute or convalescent COVID-19. The sequencing sample was made of peripheral blood. The CDR3 protein sequence reads: CASHGLPLNDYGYTF. At the DNA level, the sequence is TGTGCCAGCCACGGCCTTCCACTAAACGATTATGGCTACACCTTC.